The 23 T cell receptor beta chains below all came from one sample that was sequenced in a study of OX40 agonist ivuxolimab in advanced cancers. Libraries were prepared by immunoSEQ multiplex PCR; TCRdb keeps only in-frame clonotypes and omits some of them. This table has about 89,000 clones, approximately 91% appearing once. The starting material was CD4+ or CD8+ T cells sorted from blood, obtained in a trial of the OX40 agonist ivuxolimab. Receptors were obtained from an adult with an advanced solid tumor such as melanoma, head and neck, liver or kidney cancer.

The sample holds a few counts of this clone. V usage is TRBV2 and J usage is TRBJ1-5, with 7 bases lining up with TRBD1. This CDR3 comprises 16 residues. J was trimmed by 1 base and V by 7 bases; bases with no gene match: 10. Germline values: CDR1 SNHLY, CDR2 FYNNEI. CDR3 in DNA: TGTGCCAGCACAAGTAGGGACAGTAAAAGCAATCAGCCCCAGCATTTT. This encodes CASTSRDSKSNQPQHF.

CDR3: CASGLAGGEETQYF. Here the CDR3 DNA reads TGCGCCAGCGGACTAGCGGGGGGTGAAGAGACCCAGTACTTC. The V gene is TRBV5-1, the J gene TRBJ2-5; 14 bases line up with TRBD2. The germline CDR1 and CDR2 sequences are SGHRS and YFSETQ. The V segment lost 7 bases and the J segment 3 bases; nucleotides outside the gene matches: 2. This CDR3 is built from 14 residues.

The chain recombines TRBV5-1 with TRBJ1-3; TRBD1 matches at 10 bases. Germline V gene lookup returns CDR1 SGHRS and CDR2 YFSETQ. V shed 4 bases and J 3 bases; nucleotides not matched to a gene: 4. This CDR3 is 15 amino acids long. CDR3 loop: CASSTGTGVGNTIYF. CDR3 coding DNA: TGCGCCAGCAGCACGGGGACAGGGGTTGGAAACACCATATATTTT.

This chain uses TRBV29-1 with TRBJ2-1; 14 bases line up with TRBD2. The V gene end was trimmed by 5 bases and the J gene end by 7 bases; junction bases not matched to a gene: 16. Germline CDR1 reads SQVTM; CDR2 reads ANQGSEA. CDR3 size: 18 residues. As DNA, the CDR3 is TGCAGCGTTTTTGGTATGGGAGGGACTAGCGGGAGTGTGAATGAGCAGTTCTTC. Its protein is CSVFGMGGTSGSVNEQFF.

This clone was seen a single time. The chain carries TRBV5-1 and TRBJ2-3; TRBD2 might be the D (6 bases). V lost 2 bases to trimming and J lost 2 bases, with 9 bases between them. CDR1 is SGHRS and CDR2 is YFSETQ in the germline V gene. The CDR3 loop spans 14 amino acids. The CDR3 coding sequence is TGCGCCAGCAGCTTTACGGGAGCCACAGATACGCAGTATTTT. It codes for CASSFTGATDTQYF.

The chain carries TRBV19 and TRBJ2-1, with D perhaps matching TRBD1 or TRBD2 (5 bases each). The CDR3 is 15 amino acids. V lost 5 bases and J lost 5, with 16 bases in between. Looked up from germline, CDR1 is LNHDA and CDR2 is SQIVND (reference sequence). The CDR3 reads CASSLKRWGDNEQFF. DNA for the CDR3: TGTGCCAGTAGTTTAAAGCGGTGGGGCGACAATGAGCAGTTCTTC.

The sample holds one count of this clone. The DNA for the CDR3 is TGCGCCAGCAGCCACCGCTTAGGCGTGGGGGCGTTGAACACTGAAGCTTTCTTT. Residues: CASSHRLGVGALNTEAFF. The chain joins TRBV4-3 to TRBJ1-1; the D gene is possibly TRBD1 (6 bases). Trimming took 3 bases from V and 0 from J, leaving 20 bases between them. Germline V gene lookup returns CDR1 LGHNA and CDR2 YSLEER. The CDR3 has 18 amino acids.

V gene TRBV19 combines with J gene TRBJ1-1; D unresolved. Trimming left V 4 bases short and J 1 base short, with 10 bases between. CDR3 length: 14 amino acids. The germline V gene encodes CDR1 LNHDA and CDR2 SQIVND (reference sequence). In DNA, the CDR3 is TGTGCCAGTAGTACCGTTGCAGGGAACACTGAAGCTTTCTTT. Protein product: CASSTVAGNTEAFF.

The J gene is TRBJ2-2, the V gene TRBV19; possible D gene TRBD2, 5 bases. Trimming left V 6 bases short and J 1 base short, with 15 bases between. The CDR3 contains 16 residues. Per the germline V gene, CDR1 is LNHDA and CDR2 is SQIVND (reference sequence). The CDR3 here is CASSGPSGVNTGELFF. The CDR3 DNA reads TGTGCCAGTAGCGGGCCTTCCGGGGTGAACACCGGGGAGCTGTTTTTT.

The chain recombines TRBV27 with TRBJ1-5; D may be TRBD1 (5 bases). Trimming shortened V by 10 bases and J by 3 bases, and 16 bases separated the two germline ends. The V gene's germline CDR1 is MNHEY and CDR2 SMNVEV (reference sequence). This CDR3 is built from 14 residues. CDR3: CAIQGPEYNQPQHF. The CDR3, as DNA: TGTGCCATCCAGGGTCCGGAATACAATCAGCCCCAGCATTTT.

The chain couples TRBV19 to TRBJ2-1, with 7 bases lining up with TRBD2. CDR1 is LNHDA, CDR2 SQIVND, per germline (reference sequence). CDR3 length: 15 residues. The ends lost 10 bases at V and 2 bases at J; junction bases unmatched: 11. For the CDR3, the DNA is TGTGCCACCAGACTTGAGGCGGGAGCCTACAATGAGCAGTTCTTC. Protein product: CATRLEAGAYNEQFF. Full variable domain (outside the CDR3, taken from reference TRBV19 and TRBJ2-1): DGGITQSPKYLFRKEGQNVTLSCEQNLNHDAMYWYRQDPGQGLRLIYYSQIVNDFQKGDIAEGYSVSREKKESFPLTVTSAQKNPTAFYLCATRLEAGAYNEQFFGPGTRLTVL.

This sequence joins TRBV6-1 and TRBJ1-4, with D possibly matching TRBD1 (5 bases). This CDR3 spans 15 amino acids. The V gene lost 2 bases and the J gene lost 4 bases, with 11 bases spanning the gap. From germline, CDR1 is MNHNS and CDR2 SASEGT. The CDR3 reads CASSETGTINEKLFF. CDR3 nucleotide sequence: TGTGCCAGCAGTGAAACCGGGACCATTAATGAAAAACTGTTTTTT.

The chain links TRBV28 to TRBJ2-5; D is uncertain. The CDR3 totals 14 residues. The germline CDR1 and CDR2 sequences are MDHEN and SYDVKM. Trimming took 3 bases from V and 1 from J, leaving 9 bases between them. As DNA, the CDR3 is TGTGCCAGCAGTTTTAGTGCAGCCCAAGAGACCCAGTACTTC. Translated: CASSFSAAQETQYF.

This clone appeared once. The chain has TRBV19 and TRBJ2-7, with D unresolved. The V gene's germline CDR1 is LNHDA and CDR2 SQIVND (reference sequence). CDR3 length: 15 residues. The ends were cut back, 3 bases at V and 1 base at J, with 13 bases in the middle. CDR3 coding DNA: TGTGCCAGTAGTATTTCGGCAGGCGATTCCTACGAGCAGTACTTC. Translation: CASSISAGDSYEQYF.

V and J are TRBV18 and TRBJ2-5; D remains unclear. This CDR3 has 15 residues. Trimming shortened V by 0 bases and J by 3 bases, and 11 bases separated the two germline ends. Per germline, CDR1 KGHSH and CDR2 LQKENI. This CDR3 reads CASSPPGKVEETQYF. For the CDR3, the DNA is TGTGCCAGCTCACCACCGGGAAAAGTCGAAGAGACCCAGTACTTC.

The rearrangement joins TRBV30 to TRBJ1-4; TRBD1 matches 9 bases. The V segment lost 1 base and the J segment 10 bases; nucleotides outside the gene matches: 10. Germline V gene data show CDR1 as GTSNPN and CDR2 as SVGIG (reference sequence). The CDR3 runs 15 residues. The CDR3 DNA reads TGTGCCTGGAGTGACCCGGGACAGGGTGCCGCAAAACTGTTTTTT. It yields the protein CAWSDPGQGAAKLFF.

The chain carries TRBV19 and TRBJ2-7; TRBD1 aligns across 9 bases. J lost 6 bases, V lost 4 bases, and 7 bases had no gene match. Germline values: CDR1 LNHDA, CDR2 SQIVND (reference sequence). The CDR3 spans 14 residues. The CDR3 DNA follows: TGTGCCAGTAGTACACAGGGGGCTAGGAGCGAGCAGTACTTC. Its translation is CASSTQGARSEQYF.

CDR3 residues: CAWSKRGGETQYF. CDR3 coding DNA: TGTGCCTGGAGTAAAAGGGGGGGGGAGACCCAGTACTTC. The V gene is TRBV30, the J gene TRBJ2-5, with D perhaps matching TRBD2 (7 bases). V lost 2 bases and J lost 5, with 12 bases in between. This CDR3 region has 13 residues. Per germline, CDR1 GTSNPN and CDR2 SVGIG (reference sequence).

The chain uses TRBV10-2 and TRBJ1-1; the D is unclear. Deletions cut 2 bases from V and 0 bases from J, with 16 bases between. The germline CDR1 and CDR2 sequences are WSHSY and SAAADI. The CDR3 covers 17 residues. The CDR3 region is CASSEKTEWLMNTEAFF. CDR3 DNA sequence: TGCGCCAGCAGTGAGAAGACCGAATGGTTAATGAACACTGAAGCTTTCTTT.

V usage is TRBV6-5 and J usage is TRBJ1-2; D might be TRBD1 (6 bases). Trimming shortened V by 11 bases and J by 1 base, and 14 bases separated the two germline ends. The CDR3 spans 13 residues. Germline-derived CDR1 and CDR2 are MNHEY and SVGAGI. The CDR3 sequence is CASRQAINYGYTF. The CDR3 DNA reads TGTGCCTCCCGACAGGCCATTAACTATGGCTACACCTTC.

The CDR3 DNA is TGTGCCAGCACAGAACCTGGAAACACCATATATTTT. Translation: CASTEPGNTIYF. The chain has TRBV6-1 and TRBJ1-3; D gene unclear. Looked up from germline, CDR1 is MNHNS and CDR2 is SASEGT. V gave up 7 bases and J gave up 2 bases, with 6 bases separating them. The CDR3 totals 12 residues.

Of note for this clone: The germline gene is not matched at one end of the junction; a read error may be the cause. The V call is TRBV20-1, the J call TRBJ1-2; D might be TRBD1 (5 bases). The CDR3 runs 11 residues. Germline V lookup: CDR1 DFQATT, CDR2 SNEGSKA (reference sequence). The CDR3 protein is CSATSGASGIF. In DNA, the CDR3 is TGCAGTGCTACCAGCGGGGCATCGGGAATTTTC.

This sequence joins TRBV5-4 and TRBJ2-1; the match to TRBD1 covers 9 bases. The J segment lost 3 bases and the V segment lost 4 bases, leaving 11 bases of the junction unmatched. This CDR3 comprises 17 residues. Germline V lookup: CDR1 SGHNT, CDR2 YYREEE (reference sequence). As DNA, the CDR3 is TGTGCCAGCAGCCCATTGGGACAGGGTGGGGTCTACAATGAGCAGTTCTTC. Protein product: CASSPLGQGGVYNEQFF.